The rows below give T cell receptor beta chains drawn from one sample of a study of blood T cell repertoires in COVID-19. The data were produced by immunoSEQ multiplex PCR, yet TCRdb's version contains in-frame clones alone and is incomplete. Altogether about 160,000 clones are present, 85% to 95% being singletons, with the ten largest covering 3.5% to 5%. The material sequenced was peripheral blood. All receptors derive from a woman in her forties or fifties with acute or convalescent COVID-19. The CDR3 runs from the conserved cysteine through the conserved F or W. Fields, in order: V gene, CDR3 protein.

V: TRBV2; CDR3: CASSERRDTQYF
V: TRBV15; CDR3: CATSTNRLFSGANVLTF
V: TRBV28; CDR3: CASSLSWQIQETQYF
V: TRBV7-3; CDR3: CASSHGLAGGNEQFF
V: TRBV19; CDR3: CASSPLTSTTDTQYF
V: TRBV7-9; CDR3: CASSRMGRMETQYF
V: TRBV5-1; CDR3: CASSLGGQHQETQYF
V: TRBV19; CDR3: CASSHRDRVVTEAFF
V: TRBV19; CDR3: CASSRDSGGYTF
V: TRBV11-2; CDR3: CASSLGQGNTEAFF
V: TRBV19; CDR3: CASSIDRGTEAFF
V: TRBV4-1; CDR3: CASSQESGFDYGYTF
V: TRBV18; CDR3: CASSPPGTGAVGEQYF
V: TRBV7-2; CDR3: CASSLARGQGRSGNTIYF
V: TRBV12-3/TRBV12-4; CDR3: CASSLVGDGYTF
V: TRBV10-3; CDR3: CAISDRGADIYF
V: TRBV19; CDR3: CATSSWAGVNTEAFF
V: TRBV6-1; CDR3: CASSEETGWQPQHF
V: TRBV3-1/TRBV3-2; CDR3: CASSQEVRQFF
V: TRBV2; CDR3: CASRMGPDRDTYEQYF
V: TRBV6-5; CDR3: CATYGYGYTF
V: TRBV7-8; CDR3: CASSLGDQRVGNEQFF
V: TRBV5-6; CDR3: CASITSGDRENEQFF
V: TRBV9; CDR3: CASSVDGQGYGYTF
V: TRBV10-3; CDR3: CAISSWTGKSNYGYTF
V: TRBV12-5; CDR3: CASGPARDQAFF
V: TRBV6-1; CDR3: CASSESIMTGTVDGYTF
V: TRBV5-6; CDR3: CASSLARSNQPQHF